Shown below are 15 T cell receptor beta chains from a single sample sequenced in a study of cytomegalovirus exposure and HLA in healthy donors. Measured with immunoSEQ multiplex PCR; TCRdb has only the in-frame clones, and not every one. The sample yields about 64,000 clones, 85% to 95% seen once. The sequencing input was PBMCs. The origin of the receptors is a woman under 30 in good health and CMV-seropositive.

The rearrangement links TRBV27 to TRBJ2-7; 9 nucleotides match TRBD1. The CDR3 extends over 20 amino acids. Germline CDR1 reads MNHEY; CDR2 reads SMNVEV (reference sequence). V gave up 3 bases and J gave up 3 bases; unmatched junction bases: 21. The CDR3 is CASSFISVGRRGQGFYEQYF. CDR3 nucleotide sequence: TGTGCCAGCAGTTTTATCTCTGTGGGTCGCAGAGGACAGGGGTTCTACGAGCAGTACTTC.

This chain uses TRBV7-9 with TRBJ2-2, with 7 bases matching TRBD1. Germline loops: CDR1 SEHNR, CDR2 FQNEAQ (reference sequence). V was pared by 8 bases and J by 1 base, with 7 bases of the junction left unmatched. The CDR3 extends over 15 amino acids. CDR3 DNA: TGTGCCAGCGCGGACCGGGACAGGAACACCGGGGAGCTGTTTTTT. It encodes CASADRDRNTGELFF. The full variable domain, rest sourced from reference TRBV7-9 and TRBJ2-2, is DTGVSQNPRHKITKRGQNVTFRCDPISEHNRLYWYRQTLGQGPEFLTYFQNEAQLEKSRLLSDRFSAERPKGSFSTLEIQRTEQGDSAMYLCASADRDRNTGELFFGEGSRLTVL.

V usage is TRBV9 and J usage is TRBJ1-1, with TRBD1 as a possible D gene (5 bases). Germline CDR1 and CDR2: SGDLS and YYNGEE. The CDR3 sequence is 14 residues long. The ends were cut back, 0 bases at V and 5 bases at J, with 11 bases in the middle. The CDR3 DNA reads as TGTGCCAGCAGCGTAGTAGGGGTTGAGACTGAAGCTTTCTTT. As protein: CASSVVGVETEAFF.

CDR3 region: CASSALLAENTGELFF. CDR3 coding DNA: TGTGCCAGCAGCGCCCTACTCGCGGAGAACACCGGGGAGCTGTTTTTT. J is TRBJ2-2 and V is TRBV28; D gene ambiguous. Germline V lookup: CDR1 MDHEN, CDR2 SYDVKM. The ends were cut back, 6 bases at V and 1 base at J, with 15 bases in the middle. The CDR3 totals 16 residues. Supplemented by reference TRBV28 and TRBJ2-2, the full variable domain reads DVKVTQSSRYLVKRTGEKVFLECVQDMDHENMFWYRQDPGLGLRLIYFSYDVKMKEKGDIPEGYSVSREKKERFSLILESASTNQTSMYLCASSALLAENTGELFFGEGSRLTVL.

V and J are TRBV5-1 and TRBJ2-7; maybe TRBD2 (5 bases). The length of the CDR3 is 13 residues. Germline CDR1 and CDR2: SGHRS and YFSETQ. Trimming removed 0 bases from V and 7 bases from J, with 11 bases in between. The CDR3 bases are TGCGCCAGCAGCTTGGACGGGGTTGGGGAGCAGTACTTC. This gives the protein CASSLDGVGEQYF. The variable domain in full, with the rest retrieved from reference TRBV5-1 and TRBJ2-7, is KAGVTQTPRYLIKTRGQQVTLSCSPISGHRSVSWYQQTPGQGLQFLFEYFSETQRNKGNFPGRFSGRQFSNSRSEMNVSTLELGDSALYLCASSLDGVGEQYFGPGTRLTVT.

This clone has only one observation. The chain recombines TRBV15 with TRBJ2-5; 9 nucleotides agree with TRBD2. V lost 5 bases to trimming and J lost 6 bases; unmatched junction nucleotides: 13. The CDR3 has 16 residues. The germline V gene encodes CDR1 LNHNV and CDR2 YYDKDF (reference sequence). CDR3 protein: CATSSRHGTSSKTQYF. The CDR3 DNA sequence: TGTGCCACCAGCTCAAGACACGGGACTAGCTCGAAGACCCAGTACTTC.

The V call is TRBV11-2, the J call TRBJ2-7; TRBD1 agrees at 7 bases. The CDR3 covers 14 residues. J gave up 5 bases and V 1 base, and 5 bases lay outside the gene matches. The germline gives CDR1 SGHAT, CDR2 FQNNGV. CDR3 in DNA: TGTGCCAGCAGCTTAGGAGGGGGCCAGAACGAGCAGTACTTC. This translates into CASSLGGGQNEQYF.

The chain recombines TRBV28 with TRBJ2-5; D remains unclear. The CDR3 totals 14 residues. Trimming pared 7 bases from V and 0 bases from J, leaving 12 bases between. CDR1 is MDHEN and CDR2 is SYDVKM in the germline V gene. CDR3 bases: TGTGCCAGCAATAAACAGCTGTACCAAGAGACCCAGTACTTC. It encodes CASNKQLYQETQYF.

This clone has only a few counts. This specimen includes other DNA sequences encoding the same CDR3. The rearrangement links TRBV6-4 to TRBJ2-3; D is perhaps TRBD2 (6 bases). The germline V gene has CDR1 MRHNA and CDR2 SNTAGT. The CDR3 contains 13 residues. V was clipped by 8 bases and J by 2 bases, with 11 bases between them. The CDR3 loop is CASGAGHTDTQYF. CDR3 sequence (DNA): TGTGCCAGCGGCGCGGGGCACACAGATACGCAGTATTTT.

The CDR3: CASSQRVGRGGNSPLHF. In nucleotides, the CDR3 is TGTGCCAGCAGCCAGAGAGTTGGTCGAGGGGGCAATTCACCCCTCCACTTT. J is TRBJ1-6 and V is TRBV28, with 7 bases fitting TRBD1. The CDR3 length is 17 residues. From germline, CDR1 is MDHEN and CDR2 SYDVKM. The junction had 15 bases not matched to a gene; V was cut back by 6 bases and J by 7 bases.

The V gene is TRBV4-1, the J gene TRBJ2-1; TRBD1 matches at 10 bases. The CDR3 is 17 residues long. Germline CDR1 reads MGHRA; CDR2 reads YSYEKL. Germline trimming cut 1 base from V and 6 bases from J; bases unmatched to any gene: 9. In DNA, the CDR3 is TGCGCCAGCAGCCAAGGCCTAACCGGGACAGGGGTCAATGAGCAGTTCTTC. This codes for CASSQGLTGTGVNEQFF.

The chain uses TRBV30 and TRBJ2-5; D perhaps matches TRBD2 (6 bases). There are 13 residues in the CDR3. Germline V gives CDR1 GTSNPN, CDR2 SVGIG (reference sequence). With 2 bases removed from V and 5 bases from J, the gap between germline ends came to 12 bases. CDR3 nucleotide sequence: TGTGCCTGGAGTTCAGTGGCGGGGGAGACCCAGTACTTC. The encoded protein is CAWSSVAGETQYF. Variable domain in full (rest from reference TRBV30 and TRBJ2-5): SQTIHQWPATLVQPVGSPLSLECTVEGTSNPNLYWYRQAAGRGLQLLFYSVGIGQISSEVPQNLSASRPQDRQFILSSKKLLLSDSGFYLCAWSSVAGETQYFGPGTRLLVL.

V is TRBV4-3 and J is TRBJ2-7; no firm D call. Trimming removed 1 base at V and 0 bases at J, with 7 bases between. This CDR3 region has 14 residues. From germline, CDR1 is LGHNA and CDR2 YSLEER. DNA of the CDR3: TGCGCCAGCAGCCAAGGGCGGAACTCCTACGAGCAGTACTTC. Residues: CASSQGRNSYEQYF.

The V gene is TRBV15, the J gene TRBJ2-3; D gene uncertain. Germline lookup yields CDR1 LNHNV and CDR2 YYDKDF (reference sequence). CDR3 size: 14 residues. Trimming removed 0 bases from V and 2 bases from J, with 6 bases in between. The chain's CDR3 is CATSRDPVTDTQYF. CDR3 coding DNA: TGTGCCACCAGCAGAGATCCTGTCACAGATACGCAGTATTTT.

This clone was observed a single time. The chain couples TRBV12-5 to TRBJ2-1; TRBD2 might be the D (6 bases). CDR1 is LGHNT and CDR2 is FRNRAP in the germline V gene. This CDR3 region has 15 residues. The V end lost 1 base, the J end lost 2 bases, and 9 bases lay between the germline ends. CDR3 DNA: TGTGCTAGTGGTTTGGAGGCGGGGACCTACAATGAGCAGTTCTTC. It translates to CASGLEAGTYNEQFF. The full variable domain, rest sourced from reference TRBV12-5 and TRBJ2-1, is DARVTQTPRHKVTEMGQEVTMRCQPILGHNTVFWYRQTMMQGLELLAYFRNRAPLDDSGMPKDRFSAEMPDATLATLKIQPSEPRDSAVYFCASGLEAGTYNEQFFGPGTRLTVL.